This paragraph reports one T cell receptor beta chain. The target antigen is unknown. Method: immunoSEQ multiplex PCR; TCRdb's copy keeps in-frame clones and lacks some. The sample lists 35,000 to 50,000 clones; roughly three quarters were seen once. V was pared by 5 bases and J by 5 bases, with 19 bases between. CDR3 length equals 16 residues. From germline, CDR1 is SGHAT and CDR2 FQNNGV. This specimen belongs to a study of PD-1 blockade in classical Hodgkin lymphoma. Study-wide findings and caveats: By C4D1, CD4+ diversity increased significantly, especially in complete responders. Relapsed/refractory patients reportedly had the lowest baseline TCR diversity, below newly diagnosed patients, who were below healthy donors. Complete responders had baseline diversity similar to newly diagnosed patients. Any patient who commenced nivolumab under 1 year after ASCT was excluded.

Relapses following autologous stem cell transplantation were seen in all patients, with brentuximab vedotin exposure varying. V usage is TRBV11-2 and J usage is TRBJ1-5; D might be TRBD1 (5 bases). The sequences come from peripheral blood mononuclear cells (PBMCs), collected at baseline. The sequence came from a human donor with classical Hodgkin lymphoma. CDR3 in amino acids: CASSPLGRGEDQPQHF. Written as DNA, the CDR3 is TGTGCCAGCAGCCCACTGGGGAGAGGGGAAGATCAGCCCCAGCATTTT.